The entry below describes one T cell receptor (beta chain). PCR used 60 Vbeta primers and 13 Jbeta primers. Assay used: immunoSEQ multiplex PCR; TCRdb lists only in-frame clones, some missing. The profile shows about 180,000 clones, 75% to 80% of them singletons. This sample is drawn from a study of cytomegalovirus exposure and HLA in healthy donors. The CDR3 runs to 13 residues. V was cut by 2 bases and J by 4 bases, with 8 bases left in between. V is TRBV23-1 and J is TRBJ1-2; tentative D call: TRBD1 (5 bases). TRBV23-1 carries the ORF label, with uncertain function. The sample was PBMCs. The TCR was taken from a man in his forties in good health and CMV-seropositive. CDR3 protein: CASSQGGGYGYTF. DNA for the CDR3: TGCGCCAGCAGTCAAGGGGGAGGCTATGGCTACACCTTC.